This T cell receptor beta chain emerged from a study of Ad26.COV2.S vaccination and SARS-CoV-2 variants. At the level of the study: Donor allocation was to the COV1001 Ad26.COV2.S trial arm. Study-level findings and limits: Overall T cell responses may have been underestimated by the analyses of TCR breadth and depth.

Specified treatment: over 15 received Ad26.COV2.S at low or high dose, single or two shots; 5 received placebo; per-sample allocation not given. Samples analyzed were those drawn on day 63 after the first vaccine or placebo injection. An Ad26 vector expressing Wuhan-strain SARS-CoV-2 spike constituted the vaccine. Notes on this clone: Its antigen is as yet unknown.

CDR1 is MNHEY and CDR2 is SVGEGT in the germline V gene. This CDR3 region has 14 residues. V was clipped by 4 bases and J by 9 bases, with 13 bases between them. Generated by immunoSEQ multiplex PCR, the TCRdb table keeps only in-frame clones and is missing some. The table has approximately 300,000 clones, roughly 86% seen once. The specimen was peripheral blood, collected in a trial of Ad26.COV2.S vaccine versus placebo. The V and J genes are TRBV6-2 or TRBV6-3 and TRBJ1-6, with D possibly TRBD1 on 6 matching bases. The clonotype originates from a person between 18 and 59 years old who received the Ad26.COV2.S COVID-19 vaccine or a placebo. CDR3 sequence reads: CASSFDRNTSPLHF. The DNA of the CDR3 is TGTGCCAGCAGTTTCGACAGGAATACTTCACCCCTCCACTTT.